The 19 T cell receptor beta chains in this list originate from one sample, sequenced in a study of CD8 T cells in Susac syndrome. Reverse transcription of about 0.5 to 1 ug RNA was carried out with random hexamers. One entry per CDR3 protein, called by TCRdb with MiXCR from the immunoSEQ multiplex PCR reads. Of 90,000 to 150,000 distinct CDR3 sequences in the sample, around 90% were seen once. The sample was CD8+ T cells from PBMCs. The receptor source for this set is a human donor in good health.

The chain uses TRBV18 and TRBJ1-1; D gene unclear. The CDR3 consists of 13 residues. Deletions cut 3 bases from V and 1 base from J, with 6 bases between. Per germline, CDR1 KGHSH and CDR2 LQKENI. The CDR3 DNA reads TGTGCCAGCTCACCCCAGGAGAACACTGAAGCTTTCTTT. It encodes CASSPQENTEAFF.

J is TRBJ1-5 and V is TRBV7-2, with unresolved D. The length of the CDR3 is 14 residues. Germline V gene sequence: CDR1 SGHTA, CDR2 FQGNSA. V was pared by 5 bases and J by 4 bases, with 12 bases between. CDR3 sequence (DNA): TGTGCCAGCAGCCTCGGCGGACGGAATCAGCCCCAGCATTTT. Protein sequence: CASSLGGRNQPQHF. The entire variable domain, with the rest obtained from reference TRBV7-2 and TRBJ1-5, is as follows: GAGVSQSPSNKVTEKGKDVELRCDPISGHTALYWYRQSLGQGLEFLIYFQGNSAPDKSGLPSDRFSAERTGGSVSTLTIQRTQQEDSAVYLCASSLGGRNQPQHFGDGTRLSIL.

The chain combines TRBV15 with TRBJ1-1; no clear D gene. Germline V gene lookup returns CDR1 LNHNV and CDR2 YYDKDF (reference sequence). The CDR3 totals 13 residues. The V end lost 0 bases, the J end lost 8 bases, and 10 bases lay between the germline ends. The CDR3 bases are TGTGCCACCAGCAGAGATCGGGAGAAAGAAGCTTTCTTT. This sequence encodes CATSRDREKEAFF.

The chain couples TRBV9 to TRBJ1-3; D unclear. V dropped 3 bases and J dropped 0 bases, with 16 bases sitting between them. The CDR3 covers 17 residues. Germline CDR1 SGDLS, CDR2 YYNGEE. The CDR3 nucleotides read TGTGCCAGCAGCGCCCAGCTACAGTCAAGCTCTGGAAACACCATATATTTT. It is translated as CASSAQLQSSSGNTIYF.

The V gene is TRBV15, the J gene TRBJ2-7; 8 bases map to TRBD1. Germline CDR1 reads LNHNV; CDR2 reads YYDKDF (reference sequence). V was clipped by 0 bases and J by 3 bases; unmatched bases: 10. The CDR3 runs to 17 residues. The CDR3 loop reads CATSRDRDRGNLYEQYF. The CDR3 region has the DNA TGTGCCACCAGCAGAGATCGTGACAGGGGAAACCTCTACGAGCAGTACTTC.

The chain recombines TRBV14 with TRBJ1-4; a possible D gene is TRBD1 (5 bases). CDR1 and CDR2 (germline): SGHDN, FVKESK. The CDR3 is made up of 14 amino acids. V lost 2 bases to trimming and J lost 7 bases, with 11 bases between them. The CDR3 loop is CASSQRAGTEKLFF. In DNA, the CDR3 is TGTGCCAGCAGCCAACGGGCAGGGACTGAAAAACTGTTTTTT.

V gene TRBV11-2 combines with J gene TRBJ2-7; 9 nucleotides line up with TRBD1. CDR1 is SGHAT and CDR2 is FQNNGV in the germline V gene. There are 14 residues in the CDR3. With 7 bases clipped from V and 5 bases from J, the junction kept 9 bases outside the gene matches. This CDR3 reads CASTGNRGLDEQYF. For the CDR3, the DNA is TGTGCCAGCACGGGGAACAGGGGGCTCGACGAGCAGTACTTC.

The chain employs TRBV6-2 or TRBV6-3 and TRBJ1-1; D ambiguous. The germline gives CDR1 MNHEY, CDR2 SVGEGT. Trimming cost V 8 bases and J 5 bases, with 12 bases left between them. The CDR3 extends over 12 amino acids. The CDR3 sequence is CASSLGRTEAFF. The CDR3 DNA sequence: TGTGCCAGCTCCTTGGGGAGGACTGAAGCTTTCTTT.

The genes are TRBV6-1 and TRBJ2-6, with D possibly matching TRBD1 (5 bases). In germline, CDR1 is MNHNS, CDR2 SASEGT. V lost 6 bases and J 0 bases, leaving 18 bases between the germline ends. The CDR3 is 18 residues long. CDR3 in DNA: TGTGCCAGCAGCCCTCCCCTAGGGGCTGGCTCTGGGGCCAACGTCCTGACTTTC. It specifies CASSPPLGAGSGANVLTF.

V usage is TRBV20-1 and J usage is TRBJ2-7; 8 bases are a match to TRBD1. The CDR3 is 16 amino acids. The germline V gene has CDR1 DFQATT and CDR2 SNEGSKA (reference sequence). J lost 3 bases, V lost 5 bases, and 15 bases had no gene match. CDR3 bases: TGCAGTGCTCTGGGGGAGCTGGGACAGGAATTCTACGAGCAGTACTTC. Translating gives CSALGELGQEFYEQYF.

The V and J genes are TRBV6-5 and TRBJ2-2; 8 bases are shared with TRBD1. This CDR3 comprises 13 residues. V was clipped by 6 bases and J by 4 bases; unmatched bases: 1. The germline V gene has CDR1 MNHEY and CDR2 SVGAGI. The CDR3 is CASRTGVTGELFF. CDR3 in DNA: TGTGCCAGCAGGACAGGGGTCACCGGGGAGCTGTTTTTT.

The chain links TRBV20-1 to TRBJ2-1; D ambiguous. Germline assignment: CDR1 DFQATT and CDR2 SNEGSKA (reference sequence). This CDR3 is built from 15 residues. The germline V and J ends were trimmed by 3 bases and 0 bases, with 12 bases remaining between them. The CDR3 DNA is TGCAGTGCTAGCCCGTTGGATAGCTCCTACAATGAGCAGTTCTTC. Translation gives CSASPLDSSYNEQFF.

The J gene is TRBJ2-2, the V gene TRBV5-1, with 7 bases aligning to TRBD1. The CDR3 runs 14 residues. V lost 7 bases to trimming and J lost 4 bases; unmatched junction nucleotides: 7. In germline, CDR1 is SGHRS, CDR2 YFSETQ. The DNA of the CDR3 is TGCGCCAGCGGGCAGGGGACAGTCACCGGGGAGCTGTTTTTT. Amino acids: CASGQGTVTGELFF.

This rearrangement joins TRBV4-3 to TRBJ1-5, with unresolved D. V dropped 0 bases and J dropped 5 bases, with 8 bases sitting between them. This CDR3 contains 14 residues. CDR1 is LGHNA and CDR2 is YSLEER in the germline V gene. CDR3 sequence (DNA): TGCGCCAGCAGCCAAGATCCGCAGTATCAGCCCCAGCATTTT. Translating it yields CASSQDPQYQPQHF.

The V gene is TRBV29-1, the J gene TRBJ2-3; 9 bases line up with TRBD1. Germline V gene data show CDR1 as SQVTM and CDR2 as ANQGSEA. This CDR3 comprises 13 residues. The trim removed 6 bases at V and 2 bases at J, leaving 3 bases unmatched. CDR3 sequence (DNA): TGCAGCGTAGGACAGGGGTCCACAGATACGCAGTATTTT. Translation gives CSVGQGSTDTQYF.

This chain connects TRBV14 to TRBJ1-1; tentatively, D is TRBD1 (5 bases). V shed 5 bases and J shed 1 base, with 11 bases lying between them. Germline loops: CDR1 SGHDN, CDR2 FVKESK. There are 14 residues in the CDR3. The CDR3 sequence is CASSKNGANTEAFF. The CDR3 DNA follows: TGTGCCAGCAGCAAAAACGGGGCGAACACTGAAGCTTTCTTT.

The rearrangement uses TRBV29-1 and TRBJ1-1; possible D gene TRBD1, 5 bases. CDR3 length: 11 amino acids. V lost 3 bases, J lost 10 bases, and 12 bases lay in between. CDR1 and CDR2 (germline): SQVTM, ANQGSEA. The CDR3 DNA reads TGCAGCGTTGACAGGGCCGTGGGAGCTTTCTTT. This sequence encodes CSVDRAVGAFF.

V gene TRBV10-3 combines with J gene TRBJ2-4; 7 positions agree with TRBD1. The CDR3 is 17 amino acids. The J segment lost 3 bases and the V segment lost 0 bases, leaving 8 bases of the junction unmatched. Per germline, CDR1 ENHRY and CDR2 SYGVKD. The CDR3 protein is CAISESGAGGDKNIQYF. DNA of the CDR3: TGTGCCATCAGTGAGTCTGGGGCAGGGGGTGACAAAAACATTCAGTACTTC.

The chain employs TRBV7-9 and TRBJ2-6; tentatively, D is TRBD1 (5 bases). V lost 6 bases and J lost 2, with 11 bases in between. The CDR3 is 15 residues long. The V gene's germline CDR1 is SEHNR and CDR2 FQNEAQ (reference sequence). CDR3 nucleotide sequence: TGTGCCAGCAGATCAGGGCCACCTGGGGCCAACGTCCTGACTTTC. The encoded protein is CASRSGPPGANVLTF. The variable domain in full, with the rest retrieved from reference TRBV7-9 and TRBJ2-6, is DTGVSQNPRHKITKRGQNVTFRCDPISEHNRLYWYRQTLGQGPEFLTYFQNEAQLEKSRLLSDRFSAERPKGSFSTLEIQRTEQGDSAMYLCASRSGPPGANVLTFGAGSRLTVL.